This TCR beta chain was retrieved from a study of shared clonotypes between healthy human individuals. Germline V gene sequence: CDR1 SEHNR, CDR2 FQNEAQ (reference sequence). With 5 bases clipped from V and 5 bases from J, the junction kept 12 bases outside the gene matches. The CDR3 runs 16 residues. The assay was run at deep level. Spread over ten immunoSEQ deep assay plates, unsorted PBMC DNA underwent sequencing. Some clones are missing from TCRdb's copy, which holds only in-frame ones; the method was immunoSEQ multiplex PCR. The sample contains fewer than 550,000 clones, about three quarters of which appear only once.

Sequencing was carried out using PBMCs. The rearrangement links TRBV7-9 to TRBJ2-5, with 9 bases identical to TRBD1. This clonotype was obtained from a woman aged 40 to 50 in good health. Some clones in this sample may be carry-over from other donors' samples. CDR3 residues: CASSLGTGPIVETQYF. CDR3 nucleotide sequence: TGTGCCAGCAGCCTAGGGACAGGGCCTATTGTCGAGACCCAGTACTTC. The full variable domain, rest sourced from reference TRBV7-9 and TRBJ2-5, is DTGVSQNPRHKITKRGQNVTFRCDPISEHNRLYWYRQTLGQGPEFLTYFQNEAQLEKSRLLSDRFSAERPKGSFSTLEIQRTEQGDSAMYLCASSLGTGPIVETQYFGPGTRLLVL.